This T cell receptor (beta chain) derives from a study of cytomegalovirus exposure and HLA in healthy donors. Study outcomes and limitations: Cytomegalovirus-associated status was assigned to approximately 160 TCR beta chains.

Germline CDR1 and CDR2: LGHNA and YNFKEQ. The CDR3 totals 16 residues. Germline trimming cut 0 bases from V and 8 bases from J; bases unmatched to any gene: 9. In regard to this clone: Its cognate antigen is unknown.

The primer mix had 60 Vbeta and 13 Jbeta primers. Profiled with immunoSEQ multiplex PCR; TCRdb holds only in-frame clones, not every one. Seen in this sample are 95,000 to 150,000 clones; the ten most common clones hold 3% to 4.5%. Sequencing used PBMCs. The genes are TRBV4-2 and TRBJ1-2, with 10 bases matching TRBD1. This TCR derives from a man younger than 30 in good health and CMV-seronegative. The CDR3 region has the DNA TGTGCCAGCAGCCAAGAATTGGGGACAGGGGAACGGGGCTACACCTTC. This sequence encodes CASSQELGTGERGYTF.